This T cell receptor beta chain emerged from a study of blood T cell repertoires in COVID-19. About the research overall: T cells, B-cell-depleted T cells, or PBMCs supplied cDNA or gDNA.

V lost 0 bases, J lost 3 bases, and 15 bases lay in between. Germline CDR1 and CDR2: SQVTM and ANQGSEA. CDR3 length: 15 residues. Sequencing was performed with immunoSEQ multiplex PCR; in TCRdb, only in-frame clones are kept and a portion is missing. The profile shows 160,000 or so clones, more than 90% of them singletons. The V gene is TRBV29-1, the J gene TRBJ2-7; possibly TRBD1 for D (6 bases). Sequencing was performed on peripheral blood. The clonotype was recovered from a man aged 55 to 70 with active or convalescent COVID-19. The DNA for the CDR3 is TGCAGCGTTGAAGACGATAACAGCAGGGGCTACGAGCAGTACTTC. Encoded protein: CSVEDDNSRGYEQYF.